The sequence of this T cell receptor (beta chain) was determined in a study of T cell changes during pregnancy in multiple sclerosis (dated by TCRdb to the late 2010s). For context, the study as a whole: Changes in the T cell repertoire over the course of pregnancy were examined in this study in women with multiple sclerosis.

Libraries were constructed by the immunoSEQ multiplex PCR assay. The source is immuneACCESS, and TCRdb retained only in-frame sequences with V and J called. Part of the clones is not carried over; for the studies checked, unresolved V genes explain less than half of this, and the remainder is unexplained. The sample table contains 30,000 to 50,000 clones; only one count was recorded for 90% of them. The biggest ten clones account for around 0.47% of the sample. Counted from cysteine to phenylalanine, this CDR3 has 15 amino acids. Only the CDR3 region is kept as DNA, spanning 45 bases read in frame from base 1. Ends trimmed: V by 0 bases, J by 3 bases; bases unmatched to a gene: 4. From the germline V gene, CDR1 is MGHDK and CDR2 is SYGVNS. On this clone itself: It has no known antigen specificity. No base-level quality is on record; no much larger clone is a single base apart.

The chain employs TRBV25-1 and TRBJ1-2; 7 nucleotides in the junction match TRBD1. The source is a female donor in good health, enrolled as a control in a pregnancy study. This specimen consisted of CD4+ T cells from peripheral blood mononuclear cells, obtained in the first trimester of pregnancy. The CDR3 amino acid sequence is: CASSEYKGTDYGYTF. The DNA is TGTGCCAGCAGTGAATATAAGGGGACAGACTATGGCTACACCTTC.